This TCR beta chain was retrieved from a study of blood T cell repertoires in COVID-19. Germline assignment: CDR1 SGHRS and CDR2 YFSETQ. This CDR3 has 13 residues. Trimming pared 4 bases from V and 7 bases from J, leaving 13 bases between. Sequencing was performed with immunoSEQ multiplex PCR; in TCRdb, only in-frame clones are kept and a portion is missing. Of over 150,000 clones listed, around 80% are singletons. The specimen sequenced was peripheral blood. The TCR sequence derives from a woman in her 70s who had recovered from COVID-19. This sequence joins TRBV5-1 and TRBJ2-3; D ambiguous. CDR3 bases: TGCGCCAGCAGCCCAACTCCCTTGAATACGCAGTATTTT. Amino acid sequence: CASSPTPLNTQYF.